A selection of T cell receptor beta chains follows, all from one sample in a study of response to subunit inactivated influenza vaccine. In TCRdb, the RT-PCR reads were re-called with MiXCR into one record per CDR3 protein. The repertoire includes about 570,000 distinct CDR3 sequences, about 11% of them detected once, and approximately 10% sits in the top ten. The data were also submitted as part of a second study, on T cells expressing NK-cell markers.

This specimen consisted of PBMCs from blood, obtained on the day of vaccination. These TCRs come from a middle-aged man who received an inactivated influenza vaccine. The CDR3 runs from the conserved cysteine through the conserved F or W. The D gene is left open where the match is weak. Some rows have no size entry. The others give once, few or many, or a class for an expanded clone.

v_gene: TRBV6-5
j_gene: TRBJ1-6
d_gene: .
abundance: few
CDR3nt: TGTGCCAGCAGTTACTTAAGGACAGTGAGCTCACCCCTCCACTTT
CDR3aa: CASSYLRTVSSPLHF

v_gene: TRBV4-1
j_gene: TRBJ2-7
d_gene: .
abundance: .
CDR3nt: TGCGCCAGCAGCCAAGAAGAAAGAGGGATCTCCTACGAGCAGTACTTC
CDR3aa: CASSQEERGISYEQYF

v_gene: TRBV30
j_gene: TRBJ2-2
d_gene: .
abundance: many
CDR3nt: TGTGCCCGAAGGTACACCGGGGAGCTGTTTTTT
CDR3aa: CARRYTGELFF

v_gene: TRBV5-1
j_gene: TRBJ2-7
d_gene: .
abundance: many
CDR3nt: TGCGCCAGCAGCTCACCGGGACAAACTAAGCAGTACTTC
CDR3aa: CASSSPGQTKQYF

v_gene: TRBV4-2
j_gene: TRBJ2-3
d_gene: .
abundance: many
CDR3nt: TGTGCCAGCAGCCAAGACACAGATACGCAGTATTTT
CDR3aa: CASSQDTDTQYF

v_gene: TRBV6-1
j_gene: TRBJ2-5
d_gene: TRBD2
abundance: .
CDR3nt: TGTGCCAGCCGGACTAGCGGGAGGAAAGAGACCCAGTACTTC
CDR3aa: CASRTSGRKETQYF

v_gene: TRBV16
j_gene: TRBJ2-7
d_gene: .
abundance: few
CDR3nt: TGTGCCAGCAGCCCCGCACACTACGAGCAGTACTTC
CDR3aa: CASSPAHYEQYF

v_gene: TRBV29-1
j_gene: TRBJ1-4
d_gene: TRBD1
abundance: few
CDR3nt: TGCAGCGTCGGACAGGGAAAGAATGAAAAACTGTTTTTT
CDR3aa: CSVGQGKNEKLFF

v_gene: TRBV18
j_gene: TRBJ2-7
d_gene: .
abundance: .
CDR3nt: TGTGCCAGCTCACCACCGGGCCTCCCCTACGAGCAGTACTTC
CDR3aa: CASSPPGLPYEQYF

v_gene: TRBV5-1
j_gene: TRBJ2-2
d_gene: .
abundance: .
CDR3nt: TGCGCCAGCAGCACGAGTCCACAAACCAATACCGGGGAGCTGTTTTTT
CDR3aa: CASSTSPQTNTGELFF

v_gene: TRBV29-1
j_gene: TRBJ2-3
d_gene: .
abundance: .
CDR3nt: TGCAGCGTTGCTTTTGGGGGAGCGGGAGATACGCAGTATTTT
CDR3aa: CSVAFGGAGDTQYF

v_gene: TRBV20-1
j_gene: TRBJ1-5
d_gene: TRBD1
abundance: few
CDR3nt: TGCAGTGCCAATACAGGGGGCCTGGATCAGCCCCAGCATTTT
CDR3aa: CSANTGGLDQPQHF

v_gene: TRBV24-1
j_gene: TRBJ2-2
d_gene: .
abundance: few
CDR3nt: TGTGCCACCAGTGTGAGAGGGGAGCTGTTTTTT
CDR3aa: CATSVRGELFF

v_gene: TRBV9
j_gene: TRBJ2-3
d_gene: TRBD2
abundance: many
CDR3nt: TGTGCCAGCAGCCCGAGCGGGGGCCCCACAGATACGCAGTATTTT
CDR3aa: CASSPSGGPTDTQYF

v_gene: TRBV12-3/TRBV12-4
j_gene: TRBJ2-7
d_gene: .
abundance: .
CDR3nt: TGTGCCAGCAGTTTAGGCTGGGGGGGCCCCTACGAGCAGTACTTC
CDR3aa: CASSLGWGGPYEQYF

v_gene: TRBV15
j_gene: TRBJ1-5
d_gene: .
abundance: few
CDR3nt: TGTGCCACCAGCCGGGGGATTTCAAGGGGCGCGAGCAATCAGCCCCAGCATTTT
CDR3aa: CATSRGISRGASNQPQHF

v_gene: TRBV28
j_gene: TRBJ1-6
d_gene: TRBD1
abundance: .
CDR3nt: TGTGCCAGCAGTGTAGTGGACAGGGTCTACTCACCCCTCCACTTT
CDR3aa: CASSVVDRVYSPLHF

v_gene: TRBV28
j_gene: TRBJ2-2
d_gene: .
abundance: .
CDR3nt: TGTGCCAGCAGTCCCCCACGGGGGCATGCCGGGGAGCTGTTTTTT
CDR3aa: CASSPPRGHAGELFF

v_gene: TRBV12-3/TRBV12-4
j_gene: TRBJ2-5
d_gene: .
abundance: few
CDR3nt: TGTGCCAGCAGCCCCGGCCGTGGAAGCCAAGAGACCCAGTACTTC
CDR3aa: CASSPGRGSQETQYF

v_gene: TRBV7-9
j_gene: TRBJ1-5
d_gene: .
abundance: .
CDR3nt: TGTGCCAGCAGCTCGGGACTCCATAGCAATCAGCCCCAGCATTTT
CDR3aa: CASSSGLHSNQPQHF

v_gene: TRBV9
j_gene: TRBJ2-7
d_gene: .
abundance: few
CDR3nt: TGTGCCAGCAGCCCGACCGGCATCACCTACGAGCAGTACTTC
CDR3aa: CASSPTGITYEQYF

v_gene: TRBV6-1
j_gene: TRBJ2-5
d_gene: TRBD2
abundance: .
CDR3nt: TGTGCCAGCAGTGCCCTAGCGGGCCAAGAGACCCAGTACTTC
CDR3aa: CASSALAGQETQYF

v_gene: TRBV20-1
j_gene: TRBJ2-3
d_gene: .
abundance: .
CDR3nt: TGCAGTGCTAGAGAGGGGGGTCCCACAGATACGCAGTATTTT
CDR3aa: CSAREGGPTDTQYF

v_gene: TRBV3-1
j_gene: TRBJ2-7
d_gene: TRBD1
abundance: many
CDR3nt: TGTGCCAGCAGCGCTCGACAGGGCCCCTACGAGCAGTACTTC
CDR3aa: CASSARQGPYEQYF

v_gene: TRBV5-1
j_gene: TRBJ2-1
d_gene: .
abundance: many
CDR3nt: TGCGCCAGCAGTAAAGGCAGGGCGGTTTATGAGCAGTTCTTC
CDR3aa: CASSKGRAVYEQFF

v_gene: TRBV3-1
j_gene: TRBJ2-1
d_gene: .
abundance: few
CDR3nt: TGTGCCAGCAGCCAAGGCGGGGGCACCTACAATGAGCAGTTCTTC
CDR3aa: CASSQGGGTYNEQFF

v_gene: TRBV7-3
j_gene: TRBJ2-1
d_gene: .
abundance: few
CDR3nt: TGTGCCAGCAGCACTGGGGACAACCCCAATGAGCAGTTCTTC
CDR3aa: CASSTGDNPNEQFF

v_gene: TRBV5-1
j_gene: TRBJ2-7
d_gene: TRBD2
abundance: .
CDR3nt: TGCGCCAGCAAACTGTCTAGCGGAATCTCCTACGAGCAGTACTTC
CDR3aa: CASKLSSGISYEQYF

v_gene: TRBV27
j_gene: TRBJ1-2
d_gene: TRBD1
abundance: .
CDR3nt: TGTGCCAGCAGTCCGACAGGGGAATATGGCTACACCTTC
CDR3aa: CASSPTGEYGYTF

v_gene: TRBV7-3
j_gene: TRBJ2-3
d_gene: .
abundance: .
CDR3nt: TGTGCCAGCAGCTTAAGTGGGGGGAGGCGAGATACGCAGTATTTT
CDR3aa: CASSLSGGRRDTQYF

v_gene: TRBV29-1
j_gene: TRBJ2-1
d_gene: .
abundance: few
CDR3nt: TGCAGCGTTGAAGCTCTACAGGGTTCTAGGATCAATGAGCAGTTCTTC
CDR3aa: CSVEALQGSRINEQFF

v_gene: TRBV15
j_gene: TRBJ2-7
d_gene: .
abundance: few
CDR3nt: TGTGCCACCAGCAGAGATCGGGGGGCTCGACTGTTCTCCTACGAGCAGTACTTC
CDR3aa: CATSRDRGARLFSYEQYF

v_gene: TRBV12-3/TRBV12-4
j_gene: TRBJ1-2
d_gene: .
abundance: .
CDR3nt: TGTGCCAGCAGTGTATGGGGCGGTGGCTACACCTTC
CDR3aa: CASSVWGGGYTF

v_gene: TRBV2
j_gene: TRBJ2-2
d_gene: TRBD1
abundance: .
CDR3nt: TGTGCCAGCAGTGAATCGACAGGGTCCGGGGAGCTGTTTTTT
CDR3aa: CASSESTGSGELFF

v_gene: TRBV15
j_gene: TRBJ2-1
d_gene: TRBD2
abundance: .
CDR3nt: TGTGCCACCAGCAGAGATCTGTATTCGGGGAGGGCCTACAATGAGCAGTTCTTC
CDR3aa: CATSRDLYSGRAYNEQFF

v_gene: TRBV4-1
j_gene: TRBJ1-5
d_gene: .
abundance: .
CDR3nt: TGCGCCAGCAGCCAAAGGACGGGCCGGCAGCCCCAGCATTTT
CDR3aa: CASSQRTGRQPQHF

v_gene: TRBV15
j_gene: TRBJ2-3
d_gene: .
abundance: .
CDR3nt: TGTGCCACCGCCGGGTTCTCTAGCACAGATACGCAGTATTTT
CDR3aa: CATAGFSSTDTQYF

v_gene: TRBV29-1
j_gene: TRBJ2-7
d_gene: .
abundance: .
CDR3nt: TGCAGCGTTGTACAGGCAACCTACGAGCAGTACTTC
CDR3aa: CSVVQATYEQYF

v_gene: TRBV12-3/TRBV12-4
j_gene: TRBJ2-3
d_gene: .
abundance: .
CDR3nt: TGTGCCAGCAGTTTACTAAGGGCTCAGGATACGCAGTATTTT
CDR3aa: CASSLLRAQDTQYF

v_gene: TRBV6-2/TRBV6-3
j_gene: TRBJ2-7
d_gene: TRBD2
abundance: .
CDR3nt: TGTGCCAGCAGTTACTCGGCGGGAGGGCACTACGAGCAGTACTTC
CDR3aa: CASSYSAGGHYEQYF

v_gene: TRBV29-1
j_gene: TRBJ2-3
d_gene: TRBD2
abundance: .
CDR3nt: TGCAGCGCCTCCGCCCTAGCGGGAGTTGGCACAGATACGCAGTATTTT
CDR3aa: CSASALAGVGTDTQYF

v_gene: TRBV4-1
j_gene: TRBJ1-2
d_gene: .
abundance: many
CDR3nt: TGCGCCAGCAGCCCCCCGGCAGGGGAGGGCTATGGCTACACCTTC
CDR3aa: CASSPPAGEGYGYTF

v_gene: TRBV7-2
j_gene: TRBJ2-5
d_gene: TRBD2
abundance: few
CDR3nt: TGTGCCAGCAGCTTTTTAGTAGCGGGAGGGGCCCAAGAGACCCAGTACTTC
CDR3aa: CASSFLVAGGAQETQYF

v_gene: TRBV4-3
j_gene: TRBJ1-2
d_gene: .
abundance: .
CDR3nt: TGCGCCAGCAGCCAAGATGTGGGGGCAGCACGCCTTAACTATGGCTACACCTTC
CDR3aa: CASSQDVGAARLNYGYTF

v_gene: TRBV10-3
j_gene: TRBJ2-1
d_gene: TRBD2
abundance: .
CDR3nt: TGTGCCATCAGTGAGTCTGCAGCGGGAGGGTCGGGTGAGCAGTTCTTC
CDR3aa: CAISESAAGGSGEQFF

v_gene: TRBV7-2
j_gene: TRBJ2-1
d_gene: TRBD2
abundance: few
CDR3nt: TGTGCCAGCAGCTTAGTCCCCGCTAGCGGGGGATATGAGCAGTTCTTC
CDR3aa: CASSLVPASGGYEQFF

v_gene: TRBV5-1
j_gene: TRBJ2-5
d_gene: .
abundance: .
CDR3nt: TGCGCCAGCAGCTTGAAAGAAGAGACCCAGTACTTC
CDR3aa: CASSLKEETQYF

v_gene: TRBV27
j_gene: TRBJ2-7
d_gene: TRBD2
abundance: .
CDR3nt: TGTGCCAGCAGTCCTCCTAGCGGATCCACCTACGAGCAGTACTTC
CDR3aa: CASSPPSGSTYEQYF

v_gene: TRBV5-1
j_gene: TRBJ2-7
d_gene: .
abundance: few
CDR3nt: TGCGCCAGCACCCTAGGGGGGAGAGGAGATGGGCAGTACTTC
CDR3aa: CASTLGGRGDGQYF

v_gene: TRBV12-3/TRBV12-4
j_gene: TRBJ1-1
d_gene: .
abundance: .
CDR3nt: TGTGCCAGCAGTCTAAGGTGGGGGACGCTCAACACTGAAGCTTTCTTT
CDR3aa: CASSLRWGTLNTEAFF

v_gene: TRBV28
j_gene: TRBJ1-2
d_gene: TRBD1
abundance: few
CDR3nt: TGTGCCAGCAGTGACGACAGGGGGCCGCTCTATGGCTACACCTTC
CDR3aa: CASSDDRGPLYGYTF

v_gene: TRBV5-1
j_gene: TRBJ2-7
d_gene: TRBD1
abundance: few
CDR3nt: TGCGCCAGCAGCATAGCTACAGGGGCGGTCGAGCAGTACTTC
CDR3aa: CASSIATGAVEQYF

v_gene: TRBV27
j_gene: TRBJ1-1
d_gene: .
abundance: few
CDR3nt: TGTGCCAGCAGGAATCATGGAGTTGAGACTGAAGCTTTCTTT
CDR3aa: CASRNHGVETEAFF

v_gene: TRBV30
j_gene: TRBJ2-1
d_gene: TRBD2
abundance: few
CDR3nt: TGTGCCTGGTTTGTAGCGGGAGAGTACAATGAGCAGTTCTTC
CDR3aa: CAWFVAGEYNEQFF